This section outlines one T cell receptor beta chain sequence together with its context. What it binds is unknown. The V gene's germline CDR1 is PRHDT and CDR2 FYEKMQ (reference sequence). This CDR3 is built from 14 residues. Trimming left V 1 base short and J 3 bases short, with 9 bases between. This sample is part of a study of CD8 T cells in Susac syndrome. General observations from the study: The study acknowledged a relatively small number of individuals in its TCR sequencing and HLA analysis.

RNA was extracted with the RNeasy kit, and a quantity of roughly 0.5 to 1 ug was reverse transcribed using random hexamers. Multiplex PCR with immunoSEQ amplified the TCR beta CDR3 across 54 Vbeta and 13 Jbeta. One entry per CDR3 protein results from TCRdb running MiXCR on the immunoSEQ multiplex PCR reads. The sample records about 140,000 distinct CDR3 sequences, 85% to 95% being singletons. This sequence originates from a human donor with multiple sclerosis. This chain connects TRBV13 to TRBJ1-1; D remains unclear. What was sequenced was CD4+ T cells from PBMCs. The CDR3 DNA is TGTGCCAGCAGCTTAGAAAGGGCGGACACTGAAGCTTTCTTT. Translated, it gives CASSLERADTEAFF.